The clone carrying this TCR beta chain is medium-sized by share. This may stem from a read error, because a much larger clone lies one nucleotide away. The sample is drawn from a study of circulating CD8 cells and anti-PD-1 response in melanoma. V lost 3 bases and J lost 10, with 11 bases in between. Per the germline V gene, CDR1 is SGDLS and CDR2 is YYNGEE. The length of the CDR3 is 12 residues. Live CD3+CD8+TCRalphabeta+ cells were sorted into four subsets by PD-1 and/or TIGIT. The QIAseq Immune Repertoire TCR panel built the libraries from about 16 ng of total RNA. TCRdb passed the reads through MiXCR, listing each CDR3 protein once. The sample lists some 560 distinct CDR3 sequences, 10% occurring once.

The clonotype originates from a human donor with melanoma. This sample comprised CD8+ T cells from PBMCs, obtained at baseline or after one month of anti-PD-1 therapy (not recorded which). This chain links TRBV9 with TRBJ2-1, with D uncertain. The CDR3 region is CASSETPAEQFF. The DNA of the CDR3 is TGTGCCAGCAGCGAGACGCCAGCGGAGCAGTTCTTC. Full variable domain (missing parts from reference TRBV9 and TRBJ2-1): DSGVTQTPKHLITATGQRVTLRCSPRSGDLSVYWYQQSLDQGLQFLIQYYNGEERAKGNILERFSAQQFPDLHSELNLSSLELGDSALYFCASSETPAEQFFGPGTRLTVL.